In this sample, the clone carrying this T cell receptor beta chain turned up many times. Its specificity is not known. TCR beta CDR3 regions were amplified from RNA transcripts. TCR CDR3 underwent first-round RT-PCR with the HTBI primer set. TCRdb reprocessed the multiplex PCR reads via MiXCR and lists one record per CDR3 protein. The table records around 340,000 distinct CDR3 sequences, 15% to 20% of them present only once. The sample comes from a study of T cells in Graves' hyperthyroidism and ophthalmopathy. The germline V and J ends were trimmed by 1 base and 3 bases, with 9 bases remaining between them. Germline V lookup: CDR1 LNHDA, CDR2 SQIVND (reference sequence). The CDR3 loop spans 14 amino acids. Study observations and caveats: Model predictions of ophthalmopathy came a median approximately 6 months before onset.

The TCR comes from a woman in her forties with Graves' ophthalmopathy. Sequenced sample: blood. The rearrangement links TRBV19 to TRBJ1-1; D gene unclear. CDR3 coding DNA: TGTGCCAGTAGTATAGTAGCAGATTACACTGAAGCTTTCTTT. Translated, it gives CASSIVADYTEAFF.